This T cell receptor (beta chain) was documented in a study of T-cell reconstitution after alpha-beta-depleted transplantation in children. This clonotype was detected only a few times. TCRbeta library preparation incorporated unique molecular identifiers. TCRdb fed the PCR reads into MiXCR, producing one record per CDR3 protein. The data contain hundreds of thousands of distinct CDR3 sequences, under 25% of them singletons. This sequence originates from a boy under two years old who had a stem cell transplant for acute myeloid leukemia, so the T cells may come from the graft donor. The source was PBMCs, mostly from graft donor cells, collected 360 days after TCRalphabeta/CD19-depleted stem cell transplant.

The CDR3 loop is CASSPTDSSYEQYF. The CDR3 nucleotides are TGTGCCAGCAGTCCGACCGACTCCTCCTACGAGCAGTACTTC. This chain joins TRBV12-3 or TRBV12-4 and TRBJ2-7; no reliable D call. The CDR3 is 14 amino acids. V was shortened by 5 bases and J by 0 bases, with 11 bases between the two germline ends.